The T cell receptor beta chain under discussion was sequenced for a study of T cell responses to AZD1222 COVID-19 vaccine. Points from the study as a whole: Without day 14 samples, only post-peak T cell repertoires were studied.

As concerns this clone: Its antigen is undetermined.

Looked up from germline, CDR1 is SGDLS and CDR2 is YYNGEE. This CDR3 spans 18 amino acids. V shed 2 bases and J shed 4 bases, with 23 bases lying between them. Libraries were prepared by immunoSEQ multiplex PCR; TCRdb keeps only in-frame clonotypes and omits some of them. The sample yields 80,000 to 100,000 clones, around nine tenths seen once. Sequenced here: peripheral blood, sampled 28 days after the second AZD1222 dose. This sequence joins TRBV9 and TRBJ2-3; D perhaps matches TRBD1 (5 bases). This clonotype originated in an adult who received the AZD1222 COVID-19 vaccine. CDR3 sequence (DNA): TGTGCCAGCAGCGTCAGGGTCTGGAGCCGGTCGGGCGCAGATACGCAGTATTTT. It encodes CASSVRVWSRSGADTQYF.